A selection of T cell receptor beta chains follows, all from one sample in a study of shared clonotypes between healthy human individuals. The method was immunoSEQ multiplex PCR; TCRdb's version includes in-frame clones alone and lacks a portion of them. The sample carries 450,000 to 500,000 clones, 70% to 80% recorded once. The sample consisted of PBMCs. These receptors were taken from a woman aged 40 to 50 in good health. Some clones in this sample may be carry-over from other donors' samples. Each CDR3 is given with its conserved first and last residue. The D gene is left open where the match is weak. Not all rows give a size; the values are once, few, many and, for expanded clones, a class.

.,.,TRBV5-1,TRBJ2-6,TGCGCCAGCAGCTTGGAGGGGTCTGGGGCCAACGTCCTGACTTTC,CASSLEGSGANVLTF
few,TRBD1,TRBV2,TRBJ2-5,TGTGCCAGCAGTGAAGAGGGGACAGTAGAGTACTTC,CASSEEGTVEYF
.,TRBD2,TRBV4-2,TRBJ2-5,TGTGCCAGCAGCCAAGGCAAGGTCGGGACTACCCAAATGGAGACCCAGTACTTC,CASSQGKVGTTQMETQYF
.,.,TRBV4-1,TRBJ2-7,TGCGCCAGCAGCCAGAGCCAGGGCGAGCAGTACTTC,CASSQSQGEQYF
.,TRBD2,TRBV7-3,TRBJ2-1,TGTGCCAGCAGTCGACTAGCGGGAGGGGCCTACAATGAGCAGTTCTTC,CASSRLAGGAYNEQFF
.,TRBD1,TRBV7-7,TRBJ2-7,TGTGCCAGCAGCTTACGACAGGGGAGCTCCTGCGAGCAGTACTTC,CASSLRQGSSCEQYF
.,.,TRBV18,TRBJ2-3,TGTGCCAGCTCACCACCGGCTGCGGTCAGCACAGATACGCAGTATTTT,CASSPPAAVSTDTQYF
many,TRBD2,TRBV30,TRBJ2-7,TGTGCCTGGAGACTAGCGGGAGGATTGTGGGATGAGCAGTACTTC,CAWRLAGGLWDEQYF
.,.,TRBV5-1,TRBJ1-2,TGCGCCAGCACTATCGGACCCGGCGGGGATGGCTACACCTTC,CASTIGPGGDGYTF
.,.,TRBV7-3,TRBJ2-6,TGTGCCAGCAGCTTTGGGGTTTCTGGGGCCAACGTCCTGACTTTC,CASSFGVSGANVLTF
.,.,TRBV5-8,TRBJ2-4,TGTGCCAGCAGCTTGGTCGTGTTATCGGCCAAAAACATTCAGTACTTC,CASSLVVLSAKNIQYF
.,.,TRBV4-2,TRBJ2-6,TGTGCCAGCAGCCAAGCGACTAGTTCTGGGGCCAACGTCCTGACTTTC,CASSQATSSGANVLTF
many,.,TRBV5-1,TRBJ2-7,TGCGCCAGCAGACGGTCGGGAAGTACCGACGAGCAGTACTTC,CASRRSGSTDEQYF
once,.,TRBV5-1,TRBJ1-1,TGCGCCAGCAGCTTGGTGCAGGGGACTGAAGCTTTCTTT,CASSLVQGTEAFF
.,.,TRBV18,TRBJ2-7,TGTGCCAGCTCACCAAGGGGGGGCGTCTCCTACGAGCAGTACTTC,CASSPRGGVSYEQYF
few,.,TRBV27,TRBJ1-1,TGTGCCAGCAGAACTCCTCAGGGGAAGGGGGAAGCTTTCTTT,CASRTPQGKGEAFF
.,TRBD2,TRBV15,TRBJ2-1,TGTGCCACCAGCAGCTGGACCAAGCGGGAGCATGAGCAGTTCTTC,CATSSWTKREHEQFF
many,TRBD2,TRBV5-1,TRBJ2-3,TGCGCCAGCAGATCAACGACTAGCCAGGATACGCAGTATTTT,CASRSTTSQDTQYF
.,.,TRBV6-4,TRBJ2-6,TGTGCCAGCAGTGAATTTCCGACGAGCTCTGGAGCCAACGTCCTGACTTTC,CASSEFPTSSGANVLTF
.,.,TRBV20-1,TRBJ1-2,TGCAGTCCTCGGGAGGGATATGGCTACACCTTC,CSPREGYGYTF
few,TRBD2,TRBV7-2,TRBJ2-1,TGTGCCACGGAACCCCTCGGGCGGGAGGTTAATCCGCAGTTCTTC,CATEPLGREVNPQFF
.,.,TRBV5-1,TRBJ2-3,TGCGCCAGCGGCGTCACAGGGCTCAGCACAGATACGCAGTATTTT,CASGVTGLSTDTQYF
many,.,TRBV28,TRBJ1-1,TGTGCCAGCAGTATCCCTAGGGCGAACACTGAAGCTTTCTTT,CASSIPRANTEAFF
.,.,TRBV7-2,TRBJ2-2,TGTGCCAGCAGCTTAATGACCGTCCACACCGGGGAGCTGTTTTTT,CASSLMTVHTGELFF
.,.,TRBV5-1,TRBJ2-1,TGCGCCAGCAGCCCTAACATAGGGGGCAATGAGCAGTTCTTC,CASSPNIGGNEQFF
few,.,TRBV28,TRBJ2-7,TGTGCCAGCACTTCTTGGCAGGGTCGAATTATTGCGGGGTCGCTTTACGAGCAGTACTTC,CASTSWQGRIIAGSLYEQYF
.,TRBD1,TRBV29-1,TRBJ2-1,TGCAGCGTTGAATACTGGGTGGCTTTACAGGGGAACAATGAGCAGTTCTTC,CSVEYWVALQGNNEQFF
few,.,TRBV19,TRBJ1-2,TGTGCCAGTACCACTACCCCCAGGGGCGGAATTGGCTACACCTTC,CASTTTPRGGIGYTF
.,.,TRBV7-8,TRBJ1-3,TGTGCCAGCAGCCCAGAAGGACGGATCTCTGGAAACACCATATATTTT,CASSPEGRISGNTIYF
few,TRBD1,TRBV7-9,TRBJ2-5,TGTGCCAGCAGACCAGGACAGGGGGAAGAAGAGACCCAGTACTTC,CASRPGQGEEETQYF
few,.,TRBV13,TRBJ2-1,TGTGCCAGCAGCTTTGGCCAGCGGACCTACAATGAGCAGTTCTTC,CASSFGQRTYNEQFF
.,.,TRBV12-1,TRBJ1-2,TGTGCCAGCAGCTTTGACACCTGGGGACTCTATGGCTACACCTTC,CASSFDTWGLYGYTF
.,.,TRBV30,TRBJ2-7,TGTGCCTGGAGCCGCTTCGATCCAGGGATTTGGGGCTACGAGCAGTACTTC,CAWSRFDPGIWGYEQYF
.,.,TRBV9,TRBJ2-7,TGTGCCAGCAGCCCCCGGACAGAAGCCACCTACGAGCAGTACTTC,CASSPRTEATYEQYF
.,.,TRBV28,TRBJ1-5,TGTGCCAGCAGCCTTGGGACCCCCCGTGAGCCCCAGCATTTT,CASSLGTPREPQHF
.,.,TRBV5-1,TRBJ2-7,TGCGCCAGCAGCTTGGGAGGTAGGGTTGATGAGCAGTACTTC,CASSLGGRVDEQYF
.,TRBD2,TRBV5-1,TRBJ2-1,TGCGCCAGCCGCCCTACGGGACTAGCGGGAAATGAGCAGTTCTTC,CASRPTGLAGNEQFF
.,.,TRBV7-9,TRBJ2-7,TGTGCCAGCAGCTTAACGGGATACGAGCAGTACTTC,CASSLTGYEQYF
.,TRBD2,TRBV11-3,TRBJ2-5,TGTGCCAGCAGCCGAACAGCGGGAGGGCCCCAAGAGACCCAGTACTTC,CASSRTAGGPQETQYF
.,.,TRBV19,TRBJ1-5,TGTGCCAGTAGTATGATCGGCAGCAGCAATCAGCCCCAGCATTTT,CASSMIGSSNQPQHF
.,TRBD1,TRBV10-3,TRBJ2-7,TGTGCCATCAGGACAGGGGGCTACGAGCAGTACTTC,CAIRTGGYEQYF
few,.,TRBV5-4,TRBJ2-2,TGTGCCAGCAGCTTGCAGAAGGGTCGGGGCGCCGGGGAGCTGTTTTTT,CASSLQKGRGAGELFF
.,.,TRBV7-2,TRBJ2-3,TGTGCCAGCAGCTTCAAGCGCCAGCAAAACACAGATACGCAGTATTTT,CASSFKRQQNTDTQYF
.,.,TRBV5-4,TRBJ2-3,TGTGCCAGCGCTGACGACTCGACGGATAGCACAGATACGCAGTATTTT,CASADDSTDSTDTQYF
.,TRBD1,TRBV2,TRBJ1-5,TGTGCCAGCAGTCCTGAGGGGGCAGAGTATCAGCCCCAGCATTTT,CASSPEGAEYQPQHF
.,.,TRBV2,TRBJ2-1,TGTGCCAGCAGCCCCGGGTGGGATGAGCAGTTCTTC,CASSPGWDEQFF
.,.,TRBV7-9,TRBJ1-2,TGTGCCACCACAAATGGGGGCTTC,CATTNGGF
.,.,TRBV6-5,TRBJ2-2,TGTGCCAGCAGGCCCGGAGGAAGAGGGGAGCTGTTTTTT,CASRPGGRGELFF
.,TRBD1,TRBV15,TRBJ2-3,TGTGCCACCAGCAGAGATTCCGGGACAGGCACAGATACGCAGTATTTT,CATSRDSGTGTDTQYF
.,.,TRBV6-6,TRBJ2-2,TGTGCCAGCAGTTACACGGATACGAACACCGGGGAGCTGTTTTTT,CASSYTDTNTGELFF
.,.,TRBV2,TRBJ1-4,TGTGCCAGCAGTGAAGAGGGTACGACTAATGAAAAACTGTTTTTT,CASSEEGTTNEKLFF
once,.,TRBV19,TRBJ1-5,TGTGCCAGTAGTCGAGAGGGAGAGCAGCCCCAGCATTTT,CASSREGEQPQHF
.,.,TRBV28,TRBJ1-4,TGTGCCACCAAGGGTAGGGCCTTTAATGAAAAACTGTTTTTT,CATKGRAFNEKLFF
.,.,TRBV21-1,TRBJ2-1,TGTGCCAGCAGCAAAGGGGAGGGGGGACCGGACAATGAGCAGTTCTTC,CASSKGEGGPDNEQFF
.,.,TRBV1,TRBJ2-7,TGCACCAGCAGCCAAGTTTGGAGCGAGCAGTACTTC,CTSSQVWSEQYF